The entry below gives a single T cell receptor (beta chain) sequence along with its context. As yet, its antigen is unknown. The sequencing template was cDNA reverse transcribed from extracted RNA. The method was immunoSEQ multiplex PCR; TCRdb's version includes in-frame clones alone and lacks a portion of them. The sample yields 90,000 to 100,000 clones, 60% to 75% seen once. This CDR3 region has 13 residues. V was cut by 1 base and J by 4 bases, with 10 bases left in between. Germline CDR1 reads SQVTM; CDR2 reads ANQGSEA. These data belong to a study of CD8+ T cells in alopecia areata. Study overall: Scoring of treated patients' severity used the percentage of affected scalp area. Findings of the study overall: Tofacitinib delivered significant drops in scalp clonality and in expanded CD8+ clones among the top 100. Normal scalp had lower clonality than lesional scalp, with alopecia totalis/universalis lesions showing this most strongly.

Treatment noted: oral pan-JAK inhibitor, 5-10 mg twice daily. The source material was CD8+ T cells sorted from blood, sampled at week 4, from a patient treated with tofacitinib. The receptor was isolated from a human donor with alopecia areata. This sequence joins TRBV29-1 and TRBJ1-1; a weak D match, TRBD1 (5 bases). CDR3 sequence reads: CSVEAPGSTEAFF. DNA for the CDR3: TGCAGCGTTGAAGCGCCAGGGAGCACTGAAGCTTTCTTT.